In its sample, the clone carrying this T cell receptor (beta chain) was seen a few times. The antigen is not known. Study-wide findings and caveats: Greatest tumor Treg TCR overlap was with tumor naive CD4+ cells.

Trimming removed 1 base from V and 1 base from J, with 9 bases in between. The germline gives CDR1 SGHRS, CDR2 YFSETQ. The CDR3 runs 14 residues. Tregs were sorted as CD4+CD25+CD127-/low cells. Constant-region reverse primers amplified full-length variable regions, followed by semi-nested Nested Universal Primer A PCR. TCRdb re-called the 5' RACE reads with MiXCR, one entry per CDR3 protein. Among about 55,000 distinct CDR3 sequences, more than 20% were seen once, and the ten largest hold 3.2%. Sequenced sample: tumor-infiltrating Tregs sorted from the breast tumor. This chain links TRBV5-1 with TRBJ2-7; D perhaps matches TRBD2 (6 bases). This clonotype was sampled from a female donor with breast cancer. For the CDR3, the DNA is TGCGCCAGCAGCTTGTTGGAGGGATCCTACGAGCAGTACTTC. It translates to CASSLLEGSYEQYF.